The 19 T cell receptor beta chains given below trace back to one sample, sequenced in a study of cytomegalovirus exposure and HLA in healthy donors (dated by TCRdb to about 2017). The library was produced with the immunoSEQ multiplex PCR assay. The multiplex PCR relied on a mix of 60 forward primers for TCR Vbeta segments and 13 reverse primers for TCR Jbeta segments. Imported from immuneACCESS, the table was reduced by TCRdb to in-frame sequences with V and J called. These copies leave out some clones; in studies compared against another copy, an unresolved V gene accounts for under half, and the cause of the remainder is not known. The sample has more than 85,000 clones on record, around four fifths of them singletons. The ten largest clonotypes hold about 2% of the sample. The source material was PBMCs. These receptors came from a boy aged 5-17 years in good health and CMV-seronegative.

This sequence joins TRBV6-1 and TRBJ2-7; 8 nucleotides align to TRBD1. The junction had 9 bases not matched to a gene; V was cut back by 2 bases and J by 3 bases. The CDR3 covers 16 residues. The germline gives CDR1 MNHNS, CDR2 SASEGT. The CDR3, as DNA: TGTGCCAGCAGTGAATTTGGGGGACAGGCGTTCTACGAGCAGTACTTC. It codes for CASSEFGGQAFYEQYF.

The CDR3 DNA reads as TGCAGCGTTCAATACCATGGACAGTTTCACACTGAAGCTTTCTTT. As protein: CSVQYHGQFHTEAFF. The chain uses TRBV29-1 and TRBJ1-1; a possible D gene is TRBD1 (6 bases). Trimming took off 5 bases at V and 3 bases at J, with 19 bases between the two ends. CDR3 length equals 15 residues. CDR1 and CDR2 from the germline V gene are SQVTM and ANQGSEA.

The V and J genes are TRBV30 and TRBJ2-1; 7 bases are shared with TRBD1. The CDR3 loop spans 11 amino acids. From germline, CDR1 is GTSNPN and CDR2 SVGIG (reference sequence). The CDR3 bases are TGTGGACATACAGGGGAGAATGAGCAGTTCTTC. Its translation is CGHTGENEQFF.

The rearrangement uses TRBV4-3 and TRBJ2-5, with D possibly TRBD1 on 5 matching bases. V was clipped by 0 bases and J by 4 bases, with 18 bases between them. Per the germline V gene, CDR1 is LGHNA and CDR2 is YSLEER. The CDR3 consists of 17 residues. CDR3 in amino acids: CASSQDVDGITGETQYF. For the CDR3, the DNA is TGCGCCAGCAGCCAAGATGTTGATGGGATTACAGGAGAGACCCAGTACTTC.

The chain couples TRBV28 to TRBJ2-5, with 8 bases lining up with TRBD2. Germline values: CDR1 MDHEN, CDR2 SYDVKM. The CDR3 consists of 20 residues. The V gene end was trimmed by 5 bases and the J gene end by 0 bases; junction bases not matched to a gene: 20. The CDR3 DNA reads TGTGCCAGCAGTACGGAACCGGAAACTAGCGGAAACCGTTACCAAGAGACCCAGTACTTC. It codes for CASSTEPETSGNRYQETQYF.

The V gene is TRBV4-3, the J gene TRBJ2-7; 7 bases agree with TRBD2. The V segment lost 1 base and the J segment 3 bases; nucleotides outside the gene matches: 9. Germline-derived CDR1 and CDR2 are LGHNA and YSLEER. CDR3 length equals 16 residues. The chain's CDR3 is CASSQGLAGGLYEQYF. In DNA form, the CDR3 reads TGCGCCAGCAGCCAAGGACTAGCCGGAGGGCTCTACGAGCAGTACTTC.

V and J are TRBV28 and TRBJ1-4; no definite D call. Germline V CDR1 and CDR2: MDHEN, SYDVKM. The V gene lost 6 bases and the J gene lost 8 bases, with 16 bases spanning the gap. The CDR3 runs to 14 residues. This CDR3 reads CASRPGGGGEKLFF. CDR3 coding DNA: TGTGCCAGCAGGCCAGGCGGCGGCGGGGAAAAACTGTTTTTT.

The chain recombines TRBV30 with TRBJ1-2; the D is unclear. CDR3 length equals 13 residues. The germline V and J ends were trimmed by 3 bases and 3 bases, with 11 bases remaining between them. Germline V gene data show CDR1 as GTSNPN and CDR2 as SVGIG (reference sequence). CDR3 residues: CAWRSPVDYGYTF. CDR3 bases: TGTGCCTGGAGGTCCCCAGTCGACTATGGCTACACCTTC.

The chain employs TRBV7-2 and TRBJ2-1, with 10 bases identical to TRBD2. The V segment lost 2 bases and the J segment 5 bases; nucleotides outside the gene matches: 3. This CDR3 contains 15 residues. Germline V lookup: CDR1 SGHTA, CDR2 FQGNSA. CDR3 DNA: TGTGCCAGCAGCTTAAATGGACTAGCGGACAATGAGCAGTTCTTC. The encoded protein is CASSLNGLADNEQFF.

The rearrangement links TRBV19 to TRBJ1-1; no definite D call. V shed 1 base and J shed 7 bases, with 7 bases lying between them. The V gene's germline CDR1 is LNHDA and CDR2 SQIVND (reference sequence). CDR3 length: 12 residues. DNA for the CDR3: TGTGCCAGTAGTATAGGTCCGGGTGAAGCTTTCTTT. This encodes CASSIGPGEAFF.

This clone was seen a handful of times. The gene calls are TRBV4-3 and TRBJ1-5; D possibly corresponds to TRBD1 (5 bases). Trimming stripped 0 bases from V and 4 bases from J, with 10 bases between. The CDR3 runs to 15 residues. Germline V CDR1 and CDR2: LGHNA, YSLEER. The chain's CDR3 is CASSQEGDSNQPQHF. Written as DNA, the CDR3 is TGCGCCAGCAGCCAAGAAGGAGACAGTAATCAGCCCCAGCATTTT.

This CDR3 reads CASSSGQLQETQYF. CDR3 nucleotide sequence: TGTGCCAGCAGTTCTGGACAGCTCCAAGAGACCCAGTACTTC. The rearrangement uses TRBV28 and TRBJ2-5, with D possibly TRBD1 on 6 matching bases. The CDR3 is made up of 14 amino acids. Germline V gene lookup returns CDR1 MDHEN and CDR2 SYDVKM. V was cut by 4 bases and J by 1 base, with 10 bases left in between.

This rearrangement joins TRBV7-3 to TRBJ2-3, with TRBD2 identical over 7 bases. The ends lost 2 bases at V and 5 bases at J; junction bases unmatched: 7. The CDR3 contains 15 residues. The germline gives CDR1 SGHTA, CDR2 FQGTGA. CDR3 residues: CASSLGGSYIDTQYF. The CDR3 region has the DNA TGTGCCAGCAGCTTAGGCGGGAGTTACATAGATACGCAGTATTTT. Variable domain in full (rest from reference TRBV7-3 and TRBJ2-3): GAGVSQTPSNKVTEKGKYVELRCDPISGHTALYWYRQSLGQGPEFLIYFQGTGAADDSGLPNDRFFAVRPEGSVSTLKIQRTERGDSAVYLCASSLGGSYIDTQYFGPGTRLTVL.

This clone was seen more than once but under ten times. This chain joins TRBV19 and TRBJ2-7, with D hard to call. Germline V lookup: CDR1 LNHDA, CDR2 SQIVND (reference sequence). V was trimmed by 4 bases and J by 0 bases, leaving 7 bases between them. This CDR3 is 13 amino acids long. Here the CDR3 reads CASSSSSSYEQYF. CDR3 DNA sequence: TGTGCCAGTAGTAGTTCCAGCTCCTACGAGCAGTACTTC.

The chain uses TRBV4-1 and TRBJ2-1; D call uncertain. The CDR3 contains 13 residues. Trimming pared 3 bases from V and 6 bases from J, leaving 9 bases between. Germline lookup yields CDR1 MGHRA and CDR2 YSYEKL. CDR3 bases: TGCGCCAGCAGCCAGACATTAGGCAATGAGCAGTTCTTC. It encodes CASSQTLGNEQFF.

This chain joins TRBV29-1 and TRBJ2-5; tentatively, D is TRBD1 (5 bases). V gave up 4 bases and J gave up 1 base, with 10 bases separating them. Looked up from germline, CDR1 is SQVTM and CDR2 is ANQGSEA. This CDR3 is built from 13 residues. The DNA of the CDR3 is TGCAGCGTTGTACAGGCTCCCCAAGAGACCCAGTACTTC. Amino acid sequence: CSVVQAPQETQYF.

V usage is TRBV4-3 and J usage is TRBJ2-3; the D is unclear. The CDR3 is 17 amino acids. Germline V gives CDR1 LGHNA, CDR2 YSLEER. Trimming pared 0 bases from V and 0 bases from J, leaving 13 bases between. CDR3 nucleotide sequence: TGCGCCAGCAGCCAAGAGGGCTCCCTCTTGAGCACAGATACGCAGTATTTT. Protein: CASSQEGSLLSTDTQYF.

V is TRBV5-1 and J is TRBJ1-2, with TRBD1 matching over 8 bases. The CDR3 contains 14 residues. The germline V gene encodes CDR1 SGHRS and CDR2 YFSETQ. Trimming at V came to 1 base and at J to 3 bases, leaving 2 bases not matched to a gene. CDR3 loop: CASSLSGGYYGYTF. DNA of the CDR3: TGCGCCAGCAGCTTGTCAGGGGGCTACTATGGCTACACCTTC.

The V gene is TRBV7-9, the J gene TRBJ1-5; 11 positions match TRBD1. This CDR3 region has 17 residues. From germline, CDR1 is SEHNR and CDR2 FQNEAQ (reference sequence). V trimming: 6 bases; J trimming: 7 bases; junction bases outside the gene matches: 14. The CDR3 loop reads CASSFSRTGGLWQPQHF. The DNA of the CDR3 is TGTGCCAGCAGTTTTTCACGGACAGGGGGCCTGTGGCAGCCCCAGCATTTT.